A single sample is the source of the 11 T cell receptor beta chains below, sequenced in a study of CXCR4 blockade with PD-1 therapy in pancreatic cancer. Assay used: immunoSEQ multiplex PCR; TCRdb lists only in-frame clones, some missing. The sample gives approximately 17,000 clones, about 72% of which show up once; around 6.3% is in the top ten. Sequenced sample: tumor tissue. The receptors shown here come from a human donor with pancreatic ductal adenocarcinoma.

V is TRBV19 and J is TRBJ1-2, with D possibly matching TRBD1 (5 bases). This CDR3 has 14 residues. Trimming shortened V by 5 bases and J by 3 bases, and 13 bases separated the two germline ends. The germline V gene encodes CDR1 LNHDA and CDR2 SQIVND (reference sequence). In DNA, the CDR3 is TGTGCCAGTAGTGACACCGAGGGGTACTATGGCTACACCTTC. This sequence encodes CASSDTEGYYGYTF.

The chain is built from TRBV19 and TRBJ1-1; a possible D gene is TRBD1 (5 bases). Germline assignment: CDR1 LNHDA and CDR2 SQIVND (reference sequence). V was clipped by 4 bases and J by 3 bases, with 15 bases between them. This CDR3 region has 15 residues. CDR3 sequence (DNA): TGTGCCAGTAGTACCCCGGGGGAGAAGGACACTGAAGCTTTCTTT. Protein sequence: CASSTPGEKDTEAFF.

The chain joins TRBV19 to TRBJ1-1; 7 bases are shared with TRBD1. The CDR3 totals 11 residues. The ends lost 7 bases at V and 9 bases at J; junction bases unmatched: 5. Germline V gene data show CDR1 as LNHDA and CDR2 as SQIVND (reference sequence). CDR3 bases: TGTGCCAGTAACTACAGGGGCCAAGCTTTCTTT. Translated, it gives CASNYRGQAFF.

V and J are TRBV12-5 and TRBJ2-1, with a possible D match to TRBD2 (6 bases). This CDR3 has 12 amino acids. The V end lost 0 bases, the J end lost 15 bases, and 12 bases lay between the germline ends. Germline V gene sequence: CDR1 LGHNT, CDR2 FRNRAP. CDR3 bases: TGTGCTAGTGGTTTGGTGGGCGGGACCCCGTTCTTC. As protein: CASGLVGGTPFF.

There are a few counts of this clone. The V and J genes are TRBV19 and TRBJ1-5; D call uncertain. The CDR3 has 12 residues. The germline CDR1 and CDR2 sequences are LNHDA and SQIVND (reference sequence). V gave up 4 bases and J gave up 7 bases, with 8 bases separating them. The CDR3 nucleotides read TGTGCCAGTAGTAACGACGAACAGCCCCAGCATTTT. Its translation: CASSNDEQPQHF. Variable domain in full (rest from reference TRBV19 and TRBJ1-5): DGGITQSPKYLFRKEGQNVTLSCEQNLNHDAMYWYRQDPGQGLRLIYYSQIVNDFQKGDIAEGYSVSREKKESFPLTVTSAQKNPTAFYLCASSNDEQPQHFGDGTRLSIL.

The chain links TRBV11-3 to TRBJ2-1, with D tentatively TRBD2 (6 bases). The CDR3 is 17 residues long. The V end was cut by 0 bases, the J end by 2 bases, with 14 bases between. Germline V gene lookup returns CDR1 SGHNT and CDR2 YENEEA. CDR3 sequence (DNA): TGTGCCAGCAGCTTAGATCTACTAGCACTCACCTACAATGAGCAGTTCTTC. It yields the protein CASSLDLLALTYNEQFF.

V and J are TRBV28 and TRBJ2-2; D gene ambiguous. Looked up from germline, CDR1 is MDHEN and CDR2 is SYDVKM. This CDR3 contains 14 residues. V was shortened by 2 bases and J by 6 bases, with 10 bases between the two germline ends. Written as DNA, the CDR3 is TGTGCCAGCAGTTTACTTAGTGTGGCCGGGGAGCTGTTTTTT. Translating it yields CASSLLSVAGELFF.

This clone showed up just a few times. The chain joins TRBV28 to TRBJ2-2, with 7 bases aligning to TRBD2. Germline values: CDR1 MDHEN, CDR2 SYDVKM. The CDR3 totals 15 residues. The ends lost 7 bases at V and 3 bases at J; junction bases unmatched: 8. For the CDR3, the DNA is TGTGCCAGCACGGCCGGGGGAGGGCACACCGGGGAGCTGTTTTTT. Translation: CASTAGGGHTGELFF.

The chain is built from TRBV29-1 and TRBJ2-3; D call uncertain. The CDR3 covers 13 residues. V gave up 3 bases and J gave up 0 bases, with 7 bases separating them. CDR1 and CDR2 (germline): SQVTM, ANQGSEA. CDR3 sequence (DNA): TGCAGCGTTGATAAAACTAGCACAGATACGCAGTATTTT. Translated: CSVDKTSTDTQYF.

The chain uses TRBV9 and TRBJ2-3; D gene ambiguous. V was clipped by 0 bases and J by 0 bases, with 5 bases between them. The CDR3 runs 14 residues. The germline CDR1 and CDR2 sequences are SGDLS and YYNGEE. CDR3 bases: TGTGCCAGCAGCGTAGGGATAAGCACAGATACGCAGTATTTT. Encoded protein: CASSVGISTDTQYF. Based on the CDR3 plus reference TRBV9 and TRBJ2-3, the full variable domain is DSGVTQTPKHLITATGQRVTLRCSPRSGDLSVYWYQQSLDQGLQFLIQYYNGEERAKGNILERFSAQQFPDLHSELNLSSLELGDSALYFCASSVGISTDTQYFGPGTRLTVL.

The chain carries TRBV25-1 and TRBJ2-7; D gene ambiguous. The CDR3 runs 13 residues. V lost 5 bases and J lost 1, with 9 bases in between. CDR1 and CDR2 (germline): MGHDK, SYGVNS. The CDR3 bases are TGTGCCAGCAGTCAAGTAGGTTCCTACGAGCAGTACTTC. Protein: CASSQVGSYEQYF.